These 4 T cell receptor beta chains share one sample of origin, sequenced in a study of shared clonotypes between healthy human individuals. Here immunoSEQ multiplex PCR was the method, and the copy in TCRdb shows in-frame clones only, minus some. The sample lists approximately 1,000,000 clones, 70% to 85% seen once, with 0.89% in the top ten. Sequences were obtained from memory CD4+ T cells from PBMCs. Subset noted: CD45RA-negative fraction. Source of these receptors: a man younger than 30 in good health. Some clones in this sample may be carry-over from other donors' samples.

With respect to this clone: Distinct nucleotide sequences in the sample also encode this CDR3. The chain couples TRBV5-1 to TRBJ1-2; D is uncertain. From germline, CDR1 is SGHRS and CDR2 YFSETQ. The CDR3 is 13 residues long. Trimming shortened V by 0 bases and J by 5 bases, and 8 bases separated the two germline ends. The CDR3 loop is CASSLDGGYGYTF. DNA of the CDR3: TGCGCCAGCAGCTTGGACGGAGGTTATGGCTACACCTTC.

The chain joins TRBV4-2 to TRBJ2-3, with 12 bases aligning to TRBD1. Per the germline V gene, CDR1 is LGHNA and CDR2 is YNFKEQ. The trim removed 1 base at V and 7 bases at J, leaving 9 bases unmatched. CDR3 length: 17 amino acids. The DNA for the CDR3 is TGTGCCAGCAGCCAAGTCACCGGGACAGGGGGCCTGAATACGCAGTATTTT. Protein: CASSQVTGTGGLNTQYF.

The chain couples TRBV29-1 to TRBJ2-2; weak D call: TRBD1 (6 bases). Trimming cost V 6 bases and J 6 bases, with 20 bases left between them. Germline CDR1 is SQVTM and CDR2 is ANQGSEA. This CDR3 is built from 15 residues. Here the CDR3 DNA reads TGCAGCGTGCGAGTGGGGGCAGGGCCGTCCGGGGAGCTGTTTTTT. As protein: CSVRVGAGPSGELFF.

In its sample, this clone was seen a few times. This sample also contains other DNA sequences that code for the same CDR3. The V and J genes are TRBV5-1 and TRBJ2-7; 7 bases line up with TRBD2. The germline V gene has CDR1 SGHRS and CDR2 YFSETQ. The V gene end was trimmed by 1 base and the J gene end by 0 bases; junction bases not matched to a gene: 4. This CDR3 has 15 residues. The CDR3 DNA reads as TGCGCCAGCAGCTTGTCCGGGGGGAGCTCCTACGAGCAGTACTTC. It is translated as CASSLSGGSSYEQYF.